Listed below are T cell receptor beta chains from one sample, sequenced in a study of T cell repertoires in cytomegalovirus infection. TCRdb called the reads again in MiXCR, with one record for every CDR3 protein. The sample holds 200,000 to 250,000 distinct CDR3 sequences, about 23% seen once. The specimen sequenced was CD8+ T cells from PBMCs. Receptors were obtained from a human donor in good health (CMV status not recorded). Some clones in this sample may be carry-over from other donors' samples. Each CDR3 is given with its conserved first and last residue. The D gene is left open where the match is weak. Some rows have no size entry. The others give once, few or many, or a class for an expanded clone.

D	V	size	J	DNA	CDR3
-	TRBV27	-	TRBJ1-1	TGTGCCAGCAGTTTATCGGGGACCACTGAAGCTTTCTTT	CASSLSGTTEAFF
-	TRBV27	few	TRBJ2-1	TGTGCCAGCAGTTTTACCCTCAATACCCGTAGGGGCGAGCAGTTCTTC	CASSFTLNTRRGEQFF
-	TRBV29-1	few	TRBJ2-2	TGCAGCGTTGACCGGGGCCCGAACACCGGGGAGCTGTTTTTT	CSVDRGPNTGELFF
TRBD2	TRBV6-4	few	TRBJ2-1	TGTGCCAGCAGTGACACTAGCGGGGGGTCCTACAATGAGCAGTTCTTC	CASSDTSGGSYNEQFF
-	TRBV5-6	-	TRBJ1-2	TGTGCCAGCCGGATCAAAGAGGGGTACTATGGCTACACCTTC	CASRIKEGYYGYTF
-	TRBV27	-	TRBJ1-2	TGTGCCAGCAGTTTAAAAGGGAGCTATGGCTACACCTTC	CASSLKGSYGYTF
TRBD1	TRBV7-9	many	TRBJ2-1	TGTGCCAGCAGCTCCCGGGGGGACAGGGTGAACAATGAGCAGTTCTTC	CASSSRGDRVNNEQFF
-	TRBV7-2	many	TRBJ1-1	TGTGCCAGCAGCTCCCGACCGATGAACACTGAAGCTTTCTTT	CASSSRPMNTEAFF
-	TRBV7-6	many	TRBJ1-1	TGTGCCAGCAGCCCCCCCGGGACGGCGAACACTGAAGCTTTCTTT	CASSPPGTANTEAFF
-	TRBV29-1	few	TRBJ2-1	TGCAGCGCTCCCGGGACCTACTACAATGAGCAGTTCTTC	CSAPGTYYNEQFF
-	TRBV7-9	many	TRBJ2-1	TGTGCCAGCAGCTTACCAGGGAGCAATGAGCAGTTCTTC	CASSLPGSNEQFF
-	TRBV3-1	many	TRBJ2-7	TGTGCCAGCACCCAGACCGGTACCTACGAGCAGTACTTC	CASTQTGTYEQYF
TRBD1	TRBV4-1	many	TRBJ2-7	TGCGCCAGCAGCCAGCGTCCTGGGACAGGGAGGTCCGAGCAGTACTTC	CASSQRPGTGRSEQYF
TRBD1	TRBV5-1	-	TRBJ2-7	TGCGCCAGCAGCCTGACAGGGGAACCCTCCTACGAGCAGTACTTC	CASSLTGEPSYEQYF
TRBD2	TRBV4-1	-	TRBJ2-1	TGCGCCAGCAGCCCGCATCCGGGGGGGCCCAGAGAGCAGTTCTTC	CASSPHPGGPREQFF
TRBD1	TRBV6-6	-	TRBJ1-6	TGTGCCAGCAGTTATATAGGGACAGCAAATTCACCCCTCCACTTT	CASSYIGTANSPLHF
TRBD2	TRBV6-6	-	TRBJ2-3	TGTGCCAGCAGTTACCTAGGACTAGCGGGTAGCACAGATACGCAGTATTTT	CASSYLGLAGSTDTQYF
TRBD1	TRBV23-1	few	TRBJ1-5	TGCGCCAGCAGTCAATTCTATCAGCCGTCGGGGACAGCGGACACCTCCAATCAGCCCCAGCATTTT	CASSQFYQPSGTADTSNQPQHF
-	TRBV14	-	TRBJ1-1	TGTGCCAGCAGCCCCCTGGGGAACACTGAAGCTTTCTTT	CASSPLGNTEAFF
TRBD2	TRBV7-6	many	TRBJ2-7	TGTGCCAGCAGCCCGTATAGCGGGGGGGAATACGAGCAGTACTTC	CASSPYSGGEYEQYF
-	TRBV7-9	few	TRBJ1-1	TGTGCCAGCAGCTTATTGATCGATGGGACTGAAGCTTTCTTT	CASSLLIDGTEAFF
-	TRBV7-3	-	TRBJ2-5	TGTGCCAGCAGCGATGTCCCAGGGACCCAAGAGACCCAGTACTTC	CASSDVPGTQETQYF
-	TRBV12-3/TRBV12-4	-	TRBJ1-2	TGTGCCAGCAGTTTAGACCCTCTGTCGGCCGACTATGGCTACACCTTC	CASSLDPLSADYGYTF
-	TRBV6-6	-	TRBJ2-1	TGTGCCACGGGGAGGGGGTCCACCCCACCCTCCTACAATGAGCAGTTCTTC	CATGRGSTPPSYNEQFF
TRBD2	TRBV2	-	TRBJ2-7	TGTGCCAGCAGAGAATTAGCGGGGGGACTCTACGAGCAGTACTTC	CASRELAGGLYEQYF
TRBD1	TRBV7-4	-	TRBJ2-7	TGTGCCAGCAGCGTCGGGACAGCTTCGTCCTACGAGCAGTACTTC	CASSVGTASSYEQYF
-	TRBV6-1	few	TRBJ2-1	TGTGCCAGCAGCTCCTGGACAGCCAACAATGAGCAGTTCTTC	CASSSWTANNEQFF
-	TRBV9	-	TRBJ2-7	TGTGCCAGCAGCCTTACGAGTGCCGAGATTCGCGAGCAGTACTTC	CASSLTSAEIREQYF
TRBD2	TRBV7-2	many	TRBJ2-3	TGTGCCAGCAGAGGACTAGCTCAAAGCACAGATACGCAGTATTTT	CASRGLAQSTDTQYF
-	TRBV12-3/TRBV12-4	-	TRBJ2-1	TGTGCCAGCAGTTTAGGACCGGCCGTTGAGCAGTTCTTC	CASSLGPAVEQFF
-	TRBV5-1	few	TRBJ1-5	TGCGCCAGCAGCTTCGACGGATTTAGCAATCAGCCCCAGCATTTT	CASSFDGFSNQPQHF
TRBD2	TRBV20-1	-	TRBJ2-5	TGCAGTGCTTGGCCAATGAACCTAGCGGGGGCACCAAAACTGGAGACCCAGTACTTC	CSAWPMNLAGAPKLETQYF
TRBD1	TRBV10-3	few	TRBJ2-3	TGTGCCATCAGACCAACCGGACAGGGCGAAGCGAGAGATACGCAGTATTTT	CAIRPTGQGEARDTQYF
TRBD1	TRBV7-9	few	TRBJ2-7	TGTGCCAGCAGCCCCCCGGGACAGGGGTACTACGAGCAGTACTTC	CASSPPGQGYYEQYF
TRBD2	TRBV11-2	-	TRBJ2-1	TGTGCCAGCCACCCTAGCGGGGGCAATGAGCAGTTCTTC	CASHPSGGNEQFF
TRBD2	TRBV19	-	TRBJ2-1	TGTGCCAGTAGTACCATAACTCAGAGCGGGGCCTTCAATGAGCAGTTCTTC	CASSTITQSGAFNEQFF
-	TRBV7-2	many	TRBJ1-3	TGTGCCAGCACGATAAGGGGAACTGGAAACACCATATATTTT	CASTIRGTGNTIYF
-	TRBV7-4	-	TRBJ1-4	TGTGCCAGCAGCTTAGATCCGACGTATACTAATGAAAAACTGTTTTTT	CASSLDPTYTNEKLFF
-	TRBV7-9	few	TRBJ2-5	TGTGCCAGCAGCTCGATTGAGACCCAGTACTTC	CASSSIETQYF
-	TRBV29-1	-	TRBJ1-5	TGCAGCGTTGACTCGGGGGATCAGCCCCAGCATTTT	CSVDSGDQPQHF
-	TRBV4-1	-	TRBJ1-5	TGCGCCAGCAGCCAAGTGGTGATAGATAATCAGCCCCAGCATTTT	CASSQVVIDNQPQHF
-	TRBV7-6	many	TRBJ2-2	TGTGCCAGCAGCTTATTCGGGGACGGGGAGCTGTTTTTT	CASSLFGDGELFF
TRBD2	TRBV11-1	-	TRBJ2-3	TGTGCCAGCGCCCTAACTAGCGGGGTAAGAGGTACGCAGTATTTT	CASALTSGVRGTQYF
TRBD1	TRBV6-5	-	TRBJ2-1	TGTGCCAGCAGTTACTCGAACAGGGGCAATGAGCAGTTCTTC	CASSYSNRGNEQFF
-	TRBV14	few	TRBJ1-1	TGTGCCAGCAGCCAAGAGACAGCCGTTTGGAACACTGAAGCTTTCTTT	CASSQETAVWNTEAFF
-	TRBV10-3	-	TRBJ1-1	TGTGCCATCCACGAGCCGGGGACTGAAGCTTTCTTT	CAIHEPGTEAFF
TRBD2	TRBV7-6	few	TRBJ2-5	TGTGCCAGCAGCTTAGAAAGCGGGGGGCAAGAGACCCAGTACTTC	CASSLESGGQETQYF
TRBD1	TRBV29-1	-	TRBJ2-7	TGCAGCGTTGGGACAGGGACCCACGAGCAGTACTTC	CSVGTGTHEQYF
-	TRBV28	few	TRBJ1-2	TGTGCCAGCAGTTTTGCAGGGGACTATGGCTACACCTTC	CASSFAGDYGYTF
-	TRBV11-2	medium-sized	TRBJ2-2	TGTGCCAGCAGCTTAGCGGGGGGCACGGACACCGGGGAGCTGTTTTTT	CASSLAGGTDTGELFF
-	TRBV7-3	many	TRBJ2-1	TGTGCCAGCAGCGCCTTGTGGGGGCAAGGCCCTTACAATGAGCAGTTCTTC	CASSALWGQGPYNEQFF
-	TRBV6-1	few	TRBJ1-1	TGCGTTACAGAGGGGTTTTCGAACACTGAAGCTTTCTTT	CVTEGFSNTEAFF
-	TRBV20-1	-	TRBJ1-3	TGCAGTGCTAGGGTCGCCGGACTCTCTGGAAACACCATATATTTT	CSARVAGLSGNTIYF
TRBD2	TRBV2	few	TRBJ2-7	TGTGCCAGCAGTGAATTCAGCGGGGAGCCCTACGAGCAGTACTTC	CASSEFSGEPYEQYF
-	TRBV29-1	-	TRBJ2-3	TGCAGCTTTCTTGGGGGCCGTAGAACAGATACGCAGTATTTT	CSFLGGRRTDTQYF